This TCR beta chain was identified during a study of T cell responses to AZD1222 COVID-19 vaccine. For the study at large: Recipients boosted at about 4 weeks or about 12 weeks are pooled.

Study-wide findings and caveats: Baseline seropositivity characterized only 5 or 6 AZD1222 recipients. Spike was spanned by vaccine-associated CD4 TCRs, which were dominant at 160-218 and 743-854.

This clone appeared a few times. The antigen remains undetermined. The V end lost 5 bases, the J end lost 0 bases, and 11 bases lay between the germline ends. The CDR3 runs to 14 residues. The V gene's germline CDR1 is MNHEY and CDR2 SMNVEV (reference sequence). Data came from immunoSEQ multiplex PCR; TCRdb stores just in-frame clones and leaves some out. The table shows under 75,000 clones, with 85% occurring only once. The sequence was collected from an adult in good health. Sequencing used peripheral blood, obtained on day 0 of AZD1222 vaccination. The V and J genes are TRBV27 and TRBJ2-7; D is possibly TRBD2 (5 bases). DNA for the CDR3: TGTGCCAGCAGTCCAGGCGGAGGCTCCTACGAGCAGTACTTC. Protein: CASSPGGGSYEQYF.